This TCR beta chain was captured by sequencing in a study of T cell responses to AZD1222 COVID-19 vaccine. This CDR3 contains 16 residues. Trimming left V 3 bases short and J 9 bases short, with 21 bases between. Looked up from germline, CDR1 is WNHNN and CDR2 is SYGVQD (reference sequence). Study-wide points: A mostly white British donor set with more females was recruited, and clonal diversity was possibly underestimated.

To note about this clone: Its antigen is not identified.

The data were produced by immunoSEQ multiplex PCR, yet TCRdb's version contains in-frame clones alone and is incomplete. Of about 120,000 clones detected, 88% appear once; the ten largest clones hold 2.4%. The V and J genes are TRBV10-1 and TRBJ2-1; no definite D call. The sequence derives from an adult in good health. Material: peripheral blood, obtained on day 0 of AZD1222 vaccination. The CDR3 sequence is CASSDTSTGTQFEQFF. CDR3 nucleotide sequence: TGCGCCAGCAGTGATACCTCTACGGGCACACAGTTTGAGCAGTTCTTC.